What follows are 32 T cell receptor beta chains derived from one specimen sequenced in a study of CD8 T cells in Susac syndrome. RNA, at about 0.45 to 1 ug, was reverse transcribed with random hexamers. TCRdb recomputed calls from the immunoSEQ multiplex PCR reads with MiXCR, one row per CDR3 protein. The sample lists 200,000 or so distinct CDR3 sequences; about 95% were seen once. Sample: CD4+ T cells from PBMCs. These receptors were taken from a human donor with multiple sclerosis.

This clonotype was recorded once. The chain has TRBV20-1 and TRBJ2-1, with 7 bases identical to TRBD2. Germline values: CDR1 DFQATT, CDR2 SNEGSKA (reference sequence). Trimming removed 6 bases from V and 0 bases from J; junction bases left unmatched: 8. The CDR3 has 15 residues. As DNA, the CDR3 is TGCAGTGCACTCAAGCGGGGAAGCTCCTACAATGAGCAGTTCTTC. Encoded protein: CSALKRGSSYNEQFF.

This clonotype came up once. The chain employs TRBV15 and TRBJ2-3; the D call may be TRBD1 or TRBD2 (5 bases each). V was shortened by 1 base and J by 7 bases, with 15 bases between the two germline ends. This CDR3 is built from 15 residues. In germline, CDR1 is LNHNV, CDR2 YYDKDF (reference sequence). The CDR3 reads CATSRGDGRGHTQYF. The CDR3 DNA reads as TGTGCCACCAGCAGAGGGGACGGAAGGGGCCATACGCAGTATTTT.

This clonotype was recorded once. The J gene is TRBJ2-1, the V gene TRBV28, with D perhaps TRBD2 (6 bases). V was trimmed by 5 bases and J by 2 bases, leaving 13 bases between them. Germline V CDR1 and CDR2: MDHEN, SYDVKM. The CDR3 runs 15 residues. CDR3 in amino acids: CASSPPRGTYNEQFF. DNA for the CDR3: TGTGCCAGCAGTCCACCGCGGGGAACCTACAATGAGCAGTTCTTC.

The chain employs TRBV4-1 and TRBJ1-2; weak D call: TRBD1 (6 bases). The length of the CDR3 is 15 residues. V lost 2 bases to trimming and J lost 8 bases, with 18 bases between them. Per germline, CDR1 MGHRA and CDR2 YSYEKL. DNA for the CDR3: TGCGCCAGCAGCCAATTTATGGGGGGCGCAGGGGGCTACACCTTC. This sequence encodes CASSQFMGGAGGYTF.

This sequence joins TRBV30 and TRBJ1-1; D gene unclear. CDR3 length: 14 residues. Trimming cost V 2 bases and J 1 base, with 11 bases left between them. Germline values: CDR1 GTSNPN, CDR2 SVGIG (reference sequence). The CDR3 is CAWSPRAANTEAFF. The CDR3 DNA is TGTGCCTGGAGTCCGCGGGCCGCGAACACTGAAGCTTTCTTT.

The J gene is TRBJ2-7, the V gene TRBV5-1, with 8 bases fitting TRBD1. V lost 4 bases to trimming and J lost 2 bases; unmatched junction nucleotides: 8. Per germline, CDR1 SGHRS and CDR2 YFSETQ. This CDR3 has 15 residues. The DNA of the CDR3 is TGCGCCAGCAGCCTCGGGGACAGGAACCCCTACGAGCAGTACTTC. It translates to CASSLGDRNPYEQYF.

Of note for this clonotype: At one boundary the junction diverges from the germline segment, which might be a read error. The chain links TRBV20-1 to TRBJ2-1; D is uncertain. From germline, CDR1 is DFQATT and CDR2 SNEGSKA (reference sequence). This CDR3 is 14 amino acids long. This CDR3 is CSAREAQAYNEQFF. DNA for the CDR3: TGCAGTGCTCGAGAGGCCCAAGCTTACAATGAGCAGTTCTTC.

V gene TRBV30 combines with J gene TRBJ2-3, with 8 bases aligning to TRBD2. V dropped 3 bases and J dropped 3; count of bases not matched to a gene: 5. The CDR3 totals 14 residues. Germline values: CDR1 GTSNPN, CDR2 SVGIG (reference sequence). As DNA, the CDR3 is TGTGCCTGGAGCCGGACTAGCCGGACAGATACGCAGTATTTT. It specifies CAWSRTSRTDTQYF.

V gene TRBV5-1 combines with J gene TRBJ2-3, with 9 bases that match TRBD1. V lost 0 bases to trimming and J lost 5 bases; unmatched junction nucleotides: 4. From germline, CDR1 is SGHRS and CDR2 YFSETQ. This CDR3 contains 15 residues. CDR3 in amino acids: CASSLGQGVKDTQYF. The CDR3 DNA is TGCGCCAGCAGCTTGGGACAGGGGGTAAAAGATACGCAGTATTTT.

The CDR3 reads CASSPRAGKMNTEAFF. The DNA of the CDR3 is TGTGCCAGCAGCCCAAGGGCAGGCAAAATGAACACTGAAGCTTTCTTT. The gene calls are TRBV11-1 and TRBJ1-1, with D unresolved. This CDR3 is 16 amino acids long. The V end lost 5 bases, the J end lost 0 bases, and 16 bases lay between the germline ends. Germline V gene sequence: CDR1 SGHAT, CDR2 FQDESV (reference sequence).

This clonotype was found a few times. The CDR3 coding sequence is TGTGCCAGCAGTTTACAAGTAGCCAAAAACATTCAGTACTTC. Translated: CASSLQVAKNIQYF. This rearrangement joins TRBV28 to TRBJ2-4; D unclear. This CDR3 contains 14 residues. Germline V gene sequence: CDR1 MDHEN, CDR2 SYDVKM. V dropped 2 bases and J dropped 0 bases, with 5 bases sitting between them. Full variable domain (remainder filled in from reference TRBV28 and TRBJ2-4): DVKVTQSSRYLVKRTGEKVFLECVQDMDHENMFWYRQDPGLGLRLIYFSYDVKMKEKGDIPEGYSVSREKKERFSLILESASTNQTSMYLCASSLQVAKNIQYFGAGTRLSVL.

This chain joins TRBV10-3 and TRBJ2-2, with D hard to call. The germline CDR1 and CDR2 sequences are ENHRY and SYGVKD. This CDR3 comprises 15 residues. With 3 bases removed from V and 7 bases from J, the gap between germline ends came to 15 bases. This CDR3 reads CAISELGSSSGELFF. CDR3 nucleotide sequence: TGTGCCATCAGTGAATTAGGCTCCTCCAGCGGGGAGCTGTTTTTT.

This clonotype was counted a single time. The chain has TRBV20-1 and TRBJ1-5, with a weak D call TRBD1 (5 bases). The V end was cut by 2 bases, the J end by 10 bases, with 12 bases between. The germline CDR1 and CDR2 sequences are DFQATT and SNEGSKA (reference sequence). The CDR3 contains 12 residues. Here the CDR3 reads CSARSGDGPQHF. The CDR3 bases are TGCAGTGCTAGATCGGGGGATGGACCCCAGCATTTT.

This clonotype was seen a single time. V usage is TRBV12-3 or TRBV12-4 and J usage is TRBJ1-3; a weak D match, TRBD1 (5 bases). V lost 4 bases and J lost 2, with 12 bases in between. The CDR3 has 15 amino acids. CDR3 in DNA: TGTGCCAGCAGTTCGGACATTATGACTGGAAACACCATATATTTT. The encoded protein is CASSSDIMTGNTIYF.

With respect to this clonotype: Mismatch with germline at one junction end may stem from a read error. DNA of the CDR3: TGTGCCAGCAGTCCCCGGGCTGCGGGGGGCTCCACCTTC. Its protein product is CASSPRAAGGSTF. The rearrangement uses TRBV12-3 or TRBV12-4 and TRBJ1-2, with D possibly TRBD1 on 6 matching bases. This CDR3 spans 13 amino acids.

DNA of the CDR3: TGTGCCGGAAGGGGACAGGGGGCACATGGCTACACCTTC. This encodes CAGRGQGAHGYTF. The chain links TRBV30 to TRBJ1-2; TRBD1 agrees at 12 bases. CDR3 length: 13 residues. Germline V lookup: CDR1 GTSNPN, CDR2 SVGIG (reference sequence). Trimming cost V 8 bases and J 6 bases; bases outside gene matches: 7. The full variable domain, in which reference TRBV30 and TRBJ1-2 provide the parts outside the CDR3, is SQTIHQWPATLVQPVGSPLSLECTVEGTSNPNLYWYRQAAGRGLQLLFYSVGIGQISSEVPQNLSASRPQDRQFILSSKKLLLSDSGFYLCAGRGQGAHGYTFGSGTRLTVV.

The chain is built from TRBV12-3 or TRBV12-4 and TRBJ2-7; possible D gene TRBD2, 6 bases. The length of the CDR3 is 14 residues. Trimming stripped 5 bases from V and 3 bases from J, with 14 bases between. The CDR3 is CASSVEAGSYEQYF. The CDR3 DNA reads as TGTGCCAGCAGTGTAGAAGCGGGCAGCTACGAGCAGTACTTC.

This chain connects TRBV4-2 to TRBJ2-6; maybe TRBD1 (5 bases). The CDR3 is 17 residues long. Trimming removed 4 bases from V and 2 bases from J, with 15 bases in between. Germline assignment: CDR1 LGHNA and CDR2 YNFKEQ. The CDR3 is CASSPLADSTGANVLTF. In nucleotides, the CDR3 is TGTGCCAGCAGCCCCCTGGCCGACAGCACTGGGGCCAACGTCCTGACTTTC.

This chain links TRBV19 with TRBJ1-1, with TRBD1 matching 7 bases. V lost 7 bases and J lost 5; bases outside the gene matches: 10. The CDR3 runs to 14 residues. Germline CDR1 and CDR2: LNHDA and SQIVND (reference sequence). CDR3 residues: CASNPGGLRTEAFF. The DNA for the CDR3 is TGTGCCAGTAACCCAGGGGGTCTGAGGACTGAAGCTTTCTTT.

The chain couples TRBV2 to TRBJ2-7; maybe TRBD1 (6 bases). This CDR3 has 11 amino acids. With 6 bases removed from V and 6 bases from J, the gap between germline ends came to 9 bases. CDR1 and CDR2 from the germline V gene are SNHLY and FYNNEI. Here the CDR3 DNA reads TGTGCCAGCAGGGCAGGGGTCGAGCAGTACTTC. The encoded protein is CASRAGVEQYF.

This clonotype was seen once. The V and J genes are TRBV6-1 and TRBJ1-2; D possibly corresponds to TRBD1 (5 bases). Per the germline V gene, CDR1 is MNHNS and CDR2 is SASEGT. V was shortened by 5 bases and J by 8 bases, with 24 bases between the two germline ends. CDR3 length equals 16 residues. The CDR3: CASSPRAVLGVGGYTF. CDR3 bases: TGTGCCAGCAGTCCCAGGGCGGTCCTAGGGGTGGGAGGCTACACCTTC.

DNA of the CDR3: TGTGCCATCCGCCTGGGACTAGCGGGACGCGGGACCTCCGGGGAGCTGTTTTTT. The encoded protein is CAIRLGLAGRGTSGELFF. The chain has TRBV7-9 and TRBJ2-2; TRBD2 agrees at 13 bases. V lost 10 bases and J lost 6; bases outside the gene matches: 17. Germline values: CDR1 SEHNR, CDR2 FQNEAQ (reference sequence). This CDR3 contains 18 residues. Looking up the rest from reference TRBV7-9 and TRBJ2-2 gives the full variable domain: DTGVSQNPRHKITKRGQNVTFRCDPISEHNRLYWYRQTLGQGPEFLTYFQNEAQLEKSRLLSDRFSAERPKGSFSTLEIQRTEQGDSAMYLCAIRLGLAGRGTSGELFFGEGSRLTVL.

The chain recombines TRBV2 with TRBJ2-3; D possibly corresponds to TRBD1 (5 bases). The CDR3 length is 12 residues. Germline V CDR1 and CDR2: SNHLY, FYNNEI. The V end lost 10 bases, the J end lost 4 bases, and 12 bases lay between the germline ends. The CDR3 DNA sequence: TGTGCCACCCAAACAGGTTCAGATACGCAGTATTTT. Translation: CATQTGSDTQYF.

V and J are TRBV3-1 and TRBJ2-5; D gene unclear. The CDR3 loop spans 12 amino acids. V was shortened by 0 bases and J by 5 bases, with 4 bases between the two germline ends. CDR1 is LGHDT, CDR2 YNNKEL, per germline (reference sequence). The CDR3 is CASSQERETQYF. CDR3 DNA: TGTGCCAGCAGCCAAGAACGCGAGACCCAGTACTTC.

This chain links TRBV7-9 with TRBJ1-1; 8 bases are shared with TRBD1. The CDR3 covers 13 residues. CDR1 SEHNR and CDR2 FQNEAQ come from the germline V gene (reference sequence). Losses at the gene ends were 4 bases for V and 4 bases for J; bases not matched to a gene: 2. The CDR3 coding sequence is TGTGCCAGCAGCTGGACAGGGCTCACTGAAGCTTTCTTT. It encodes CASSWTGLTEAFF. Full variable domain (missing parts from reference TRBV7-9 and TRBJ1-1): DTGVSQNPRHKITKRGQNVTFRCDPISEHNRLYWYRQTLGQGPEFLTYFQNEAQLEKSRLLSDRFSAERPKGSFSTLEIQRTEQGDSAMYLCASSWTGLTEAFFGQGTRLTVV.

The rearrangement links TRBV6-6 to TRBJ2-7; 7 bases are shared with TRBD1. Germline-derived CDR1 and CDR2 are MNHNY and SVGAGI (reference sequence). Losses at the gene ends were 0 bases for V and 3 bases for J; bases not matched to a gene: 2. This CDR3 is 14 amino acids long. CDR3 DNA: TGTGCCAGCAGTTACTCGGACAGGAGCTACGAGCAGTACTTC. This gives the protein CASSYSDRSYEQYF.

The chain recombines TRBV9 with TRBJ2-5; D not resolved. With 3 bases removed from V and 5 bases from J, the gap between germline ends came to 8 bases. In germline, CDR1 is SGDLS, CDR2 YYNGEE. CDR3 length: 12 amino acids. The CDR3 DNA follows: TGTGCCAGCAGCGATGCAGCGGAGACCCAGTACTTC. Its translation: CASSDAAETQYF.

The chain couples TRBV7-2 to TRBJ2-3; D may be TRBD1 (6 bases). This CDR3 has 14 amino acids. Germline CDR1 SGHTA, CDR2 FQGNSA. Deletions cut 3 bases from V and 3 bases from J, with 10 bases between. CDR3 coding DNA: TGTGCCAGCAGCTTGCAGGGGTGGACAGATACGCAGTATTTT. Protein: CASSLQGWTDTQYF.

The chain joins TRBV7-3 to TRBJ1-2; TRBD1 agrees at 12 bases. CDR1 and CDR2 (germline): SGHTA, FQGTGA. The CDR3 spans 16 residues. J lost 8 bases, V lost 5 bases, and 12 bases had no gene match. The CDR3 is CASSRLPGTGGEGYTF. The CDR3 nucleotides read TGTGCCAGCAGCCGACTTCCCGGGACAGGGGGCGAAGGCTACACCTTC.

This clonotype was counted once. The genes are TRBV4-2 and TRBJ2-3; 9 nucleotides line up with TRBD2. Germline trimming cut 0 bases from V and 3 bases from J; bases unmatched to any gene: 16. Germline CDR1 LGHNA, CDR2 YNFKEQ. The length of the CDR3 is 20 residues. The DNA for the CDR3 is TGTGCCAGCAGCCAAGACGCCTGGGGCGGGGGGGCCCCTCAAACAGATACGCAGTATTTT. It yields the protein CASSQDAWGGGAPQTDTQYF.

The chain uses TRBV7-6 and TRBJ1-1; D unclear. The V end was cut by 5 bases, the J end by 3 bases, with 13 bases between. The CDR3 spans 14 residues. Germline CDR1 reads SGHVS; CDR2 reads FNYEAQ. CDR3 loop: CASSLGIEDTEAFF. CDR3 bases: TGTGCCAGCAGCCTAGGGATTGAAGACACTGAAGCTTTCTTT.

J is TRBJ1-2 and V is TRBV9, with D perhaps matching TRBD1 (5 bases). CDR1 is SGDLS, CDR2 YYNGEE, per germline. The CDR3 is 14 residues long. Trimming took off 0 bases at V and 4 bases at J, with 10 bases between the two ends. The CDR3 region is CASSVAGGRYGYTF. CDR3 DNA sequence: TGTGCCAGCAGCGTAGCTGGGGGTCGCTATGGCTACACCTTC.